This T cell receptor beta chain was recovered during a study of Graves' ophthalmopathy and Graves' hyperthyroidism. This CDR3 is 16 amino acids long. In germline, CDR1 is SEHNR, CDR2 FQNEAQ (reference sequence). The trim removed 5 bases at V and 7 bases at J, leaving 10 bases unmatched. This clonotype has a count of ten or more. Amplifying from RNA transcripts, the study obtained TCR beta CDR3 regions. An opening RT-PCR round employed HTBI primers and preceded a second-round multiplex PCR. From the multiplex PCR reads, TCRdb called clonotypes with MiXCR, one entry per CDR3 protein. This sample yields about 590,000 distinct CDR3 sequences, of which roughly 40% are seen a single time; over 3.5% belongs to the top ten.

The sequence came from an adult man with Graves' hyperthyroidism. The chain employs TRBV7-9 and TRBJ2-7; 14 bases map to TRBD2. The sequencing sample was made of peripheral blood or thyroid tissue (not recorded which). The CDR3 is CASSGRLAGGSGEQYF. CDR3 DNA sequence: TGTGCCAGCAGCGGACGACTAGCGGGAGGGTCGGGTGAGCAGTACTTC.